This T cell receptor (beta chain) was sequenced in a study of Tregs in tolerant kidney transplant recipients. As for the study in general: Recipients received nonmyeloablative bone marrow transplants from related graft donors, with transient mixed chimerism. Broader study findings: Activated donor B cell expansion appeared to reveal the most relevant donor-specific TCRbeta repertoire. Nucleotide sequences could not be compared across some patients' samples due to primer changes.

Worth noting for this clone: What it binds is not known.

Data came from immunoSEQ multiplex PCR; TCRdb stores just in-frame clones and leaves some out. The sample carries 15,000 to 18,000 clones, around 50% recorded once. After roughly six days with irradiated graft donor PBMCs, CFSE-labeled recipient PBMCs were FACS-sorted. This CDR3 is 12 amino acids long. Germline assignment: CDR1 SGHRS and CDR2 YFSETQ. The J segment lost 7 bases and the V segment lost 5 bases, leaving 4 bases of the junction unmatched. The TCR comes from a human patient who received a combined kidney and bone marrow transplant. This sequence joins TRBV5-1 and TRBJ2-7; 9 nucleotides align to TRBD1. Sequencing was performed on CD4+ T cells from blood cultured with allogeneic cells, taken before the transplant. The CDR3 protein is CASRRTGDEQYF. In DNA form, the CDR3 reads TGCGCCAGCAGGCGGACAGGGGATGAGCAGTACTTC. The full variable domain, completed using reference TRBV5-1 and TRBJ2-7, is KAGVTQTPRYLIKTRGQQVTLSCSPISGHRSVSWYQQTPGQGLQFLFEYFSETQRNKGNFPGRFSGRQFSNSRSEMNVSTLELGDSALYLCASRRTGDEQYFGPGTRLTVT.